The TCR beta chain under discussion was sequenced for a study of PD-1 blockade in classical Hodgkin lymphoma. Trimming took 1 base from V and 6 from J, leaving 9 bases between them. This CDR3 comprises 13 residues. From germline, CDR1 is KGHSH and CDR2 LQKENI. Exposure to brentuximab vedotin varied, and each patient had relapsed following autologous stem cell transplantation. Some clones are missing from TCRdb's copy, which holds only in-frame ones; the method was immunoSEQ multiplex PCR. The sample gives about 34,000 clones, over 65% of which show up once; 15% to 20% is in the top ten. The TCR was taken from a human donor with classical Hodgkin lymphoma. The sample consisted of peripheral blood mononuclear cells (PBMCs), taken before the second cycle of nivolumab. The chain joins TRBV18 to TRBJ1-2; D gene ambiguous. In DNA form, the CDR3 reads TGTGCCAGCTCACCACTAGCAGGCCATGGCTACACCTTC. This gives the protein CASSPLAGHGYTF.